This TCR beta chain came from a study of blood T cell repertoires in COVID-19. In the original processing: Estimates of nucleated cell counts were drawn from the amplification of reference gene primers. Here immunoSEQ multiplex PCR was the method, and the copy in TCRdb shows in-frame clones only, minus some. V and J calls and clone size are copied from that table; D and trimming were computed from the DNA. This table has about 170,000 clones, roughly 87% appearing once. This clone occurred once. Cohorts were based on clinical histories the participants reported. Germline V gene sequence: CDR1 MNHEY, CDR2 SVGAGI. V gave up 0 bases and J gave up 4 bases, with 11 bases separating them. CDR3 length: 15 amino acids.

The TCR was taken from a human donor with acute COVID-19. The donor label of this sample is uncertain. This chain links TRBV6-5 with TRBJ2-3; D is unresolved. Source material: PBMCs or T cells enriched from blood (not recorded which). The CDR3 spells CASSYSRLPSDTQYF. The CDR3 bases are TGTGCCAGCAGTTACTCACGACTTCCCTCAGATACGCAGTATTTT.